This T cell receptor (beta chain) was retrieved from a study of OX40 agonist ivuxolimab in advanced cancers. The wider study: Patients in the trial were receiving intravenous ivuxolimab every 2 weeks, at doses of 0.01 to 10 mg/kg. Averaging 60 years in age, with a range of about 20 to 90, the cohort was 82.7% male. Enrollees could have had prior anti-PD-1, anti-PD-L1 or anti-CTLA-4 therapy, which about 42% had received.

Germline trimming cut 2 bases from V and 1 base from J; bases unmatched to any gene: 10. This CDR3 contains 20 residues. Germline V gives CDR1 WNHNN, CDR2 SYGVQD (reference sequence). Using immunoSEQ multiplex PCR, the repertoire was profiled, and TCRdb retains in-frame clones only, with some absent. The sample has approximately 74,000 clones, 90% to 95% seen once; the top ten hold about 0.32%. J is TRBJ2-2 and V is TRBV10-1, with 13 bases lining up with TRBD2. This sequence originates from an adult with an advanced solid tumor such as melanoma, head and neck, liver or kidney cancer. The material was CD4+ or CD8+ T cells sorted from blood, obtained in a trial of the OX40 agonist ivuxolimab. CDR3 sequence (DNA): TGCGCCAGCAGTGAGAAGGGACTAGCGGGACTAGCGGGGAACACCGGGGAGCTGTTTTTT. Encoded protein: CASSEKGLAGLAGNTGELFF.